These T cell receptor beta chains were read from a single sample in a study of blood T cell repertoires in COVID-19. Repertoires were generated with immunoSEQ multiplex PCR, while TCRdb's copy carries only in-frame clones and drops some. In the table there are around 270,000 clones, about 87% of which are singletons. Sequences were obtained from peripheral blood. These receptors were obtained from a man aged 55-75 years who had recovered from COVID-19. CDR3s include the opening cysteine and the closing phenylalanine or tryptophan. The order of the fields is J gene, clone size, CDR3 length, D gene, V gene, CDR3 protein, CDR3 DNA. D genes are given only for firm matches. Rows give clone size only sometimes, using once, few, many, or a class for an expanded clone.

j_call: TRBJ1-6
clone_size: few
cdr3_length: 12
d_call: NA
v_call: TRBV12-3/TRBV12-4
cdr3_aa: CASTSPGSPLHF
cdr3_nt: TGTGCCAGCACCTCTCCGGGTTCACCCCTCCACTTT

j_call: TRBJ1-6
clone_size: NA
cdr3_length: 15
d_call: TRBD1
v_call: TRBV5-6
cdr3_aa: CASSRMVTGGTPLHF
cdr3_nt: TGTGCCAGCAGCCGCATGGTGACAGGGGGTACACCCCTCCACTTT

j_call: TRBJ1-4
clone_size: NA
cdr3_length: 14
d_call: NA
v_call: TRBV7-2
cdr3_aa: CASRRVPTNEKLFF
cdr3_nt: TGTGCCAGCAGGAGAGTTCCAACTAATGAAAAACTGTTTTTT

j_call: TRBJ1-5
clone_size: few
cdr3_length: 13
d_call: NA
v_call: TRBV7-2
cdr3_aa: CASSFGWAQPQHF
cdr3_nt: TGTGCCAGCAGCTTTGGTTGGGCTCAGCCCCAGCATTTT

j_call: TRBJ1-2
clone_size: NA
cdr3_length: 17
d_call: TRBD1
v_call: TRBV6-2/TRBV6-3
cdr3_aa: CASSSTLTQDRVYGYTF
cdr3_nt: TGTGCCAGCAGCTCTACACTGACCCAGGACAGGGTCTATGGCTACACCTTC

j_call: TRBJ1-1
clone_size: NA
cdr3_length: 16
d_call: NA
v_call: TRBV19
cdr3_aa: CASSIAAGGMGTEAFF
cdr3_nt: TGTGCCAGTAGTATAGCCGCGGGGGGTATGGGCACTGAAGCTTTCTTT

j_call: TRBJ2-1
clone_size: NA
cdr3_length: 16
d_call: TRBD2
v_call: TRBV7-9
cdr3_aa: CASSLKAGGTYNEQFF
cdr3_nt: TGTGCCAGCAGCTTAAAAGCGGGGGGGACCTACAATGAGCAGTTCTTC

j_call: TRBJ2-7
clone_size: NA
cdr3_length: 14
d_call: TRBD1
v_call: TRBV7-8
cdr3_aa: CASTKDRGYYEQYF
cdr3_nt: TGTGCCAGCACCAAGGACAGGGGGTATTACGAGCAGTACTTC

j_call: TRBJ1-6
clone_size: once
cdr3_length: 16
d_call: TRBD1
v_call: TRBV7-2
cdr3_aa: CASSPHLGQGSSPLHF
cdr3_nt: TGTGCCAGCAGCCCCCACCTTGGACAGGGATCGTCACCCCTCCACTTT

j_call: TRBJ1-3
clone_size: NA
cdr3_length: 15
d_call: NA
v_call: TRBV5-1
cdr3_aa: CASSFDSTSGNTIYF
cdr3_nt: TGCGCCAGCAGCTTCGACAGCACCTCTGGAAACACCATATATTTT

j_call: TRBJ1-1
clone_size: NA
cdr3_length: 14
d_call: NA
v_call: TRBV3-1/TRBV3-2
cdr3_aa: CASSQGAANTEAFF
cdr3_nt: TGTGCCAGCAGCCAAGGGGCAGCGAACACTGAAGCTTTCTTT

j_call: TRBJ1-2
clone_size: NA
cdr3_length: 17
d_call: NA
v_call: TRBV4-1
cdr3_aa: CASSQDRAGKANYGYTF
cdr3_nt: TGCGCCAGCAGCCAAGATCGGGCAGGGAAAGCTAACTATGGCTACACCTTC

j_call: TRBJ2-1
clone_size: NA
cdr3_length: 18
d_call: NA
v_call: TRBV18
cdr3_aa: CASSRNSRGPRSYNEQFF
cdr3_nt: TGTGCCAGCTCGCGCAACTCGCGGGGGCCCCGCTCCTACAATGAGCAGTTCTTC

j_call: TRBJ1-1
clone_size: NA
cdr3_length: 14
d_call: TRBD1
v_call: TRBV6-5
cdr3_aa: CASRGSDRDTEAFF
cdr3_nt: TGTGCCAGCAGGGGATCCGACAGGGACACTGAAGCTTTCTTT

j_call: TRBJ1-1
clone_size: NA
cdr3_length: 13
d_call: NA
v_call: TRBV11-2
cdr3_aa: CASRRGQNTEAFF
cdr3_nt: TGTGCCAGCAGACGGGGACAGAACACTGAAGCTTTCTTT

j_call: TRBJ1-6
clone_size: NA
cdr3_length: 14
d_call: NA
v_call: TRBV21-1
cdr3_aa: CASSLEGPNSPLHF
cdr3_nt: TGTGCCAGCAGCTTGGAGGGGCCTAATTCACCCCTCCACTTT

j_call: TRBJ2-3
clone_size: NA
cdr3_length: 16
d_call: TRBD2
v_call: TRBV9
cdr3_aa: CASSVGLAGGTDTQYF
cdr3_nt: TGTGCCAGCAGCGTAGGCCTAGCGGGGGGTACAGATACGCAGTATTTT

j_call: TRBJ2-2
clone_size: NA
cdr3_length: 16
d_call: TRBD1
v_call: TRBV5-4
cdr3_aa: CASSFLGGKNTGELFF
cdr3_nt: TGTGCCAGCAGCTTTCTAGGGGGCAAGAACACCGGGGAGCTGTTTTTT

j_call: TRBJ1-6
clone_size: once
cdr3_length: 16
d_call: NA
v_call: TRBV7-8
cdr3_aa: CASSSEGHPYNSPLHF
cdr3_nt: TGTGCCAGCAGCTCCGAAGGACATCCCTATAATTCACCCCTCCACTTT

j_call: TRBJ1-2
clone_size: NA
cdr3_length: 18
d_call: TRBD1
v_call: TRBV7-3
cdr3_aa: CASSKNRGHYDANYGYTF
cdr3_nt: TGTGCCAGCAGCAAGAACAGGGGGCACTACGACGCTAACTATGGCTACACCTTC

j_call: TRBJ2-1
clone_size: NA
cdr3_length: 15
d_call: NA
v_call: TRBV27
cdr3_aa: CASSLGGLPQDEQFF
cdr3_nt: TGTGCCAGCAGTTTAGGTGGACTCCCGCAGGATGAGCAGTTCTTC

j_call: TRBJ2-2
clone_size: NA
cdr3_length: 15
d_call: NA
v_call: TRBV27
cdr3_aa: CASSLTPVDTGELFF
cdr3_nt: TGTGCCAGCAGTTTAACCCCGGTCGACACCGGGGAGCTGTTTTTT

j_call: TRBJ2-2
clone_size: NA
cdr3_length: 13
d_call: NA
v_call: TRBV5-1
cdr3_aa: CASSLDGGGELFF
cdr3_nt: TGCGCCAGCAGCTTGGATGGAGGCGGGGAGCTGTTTTTT

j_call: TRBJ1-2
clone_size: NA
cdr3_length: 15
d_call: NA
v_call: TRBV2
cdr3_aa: CASLQTEHPNYGYTF
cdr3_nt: TGTGCCAGCCTTCAGACAGAGCACCCTAACTATGGCTACACCTTC

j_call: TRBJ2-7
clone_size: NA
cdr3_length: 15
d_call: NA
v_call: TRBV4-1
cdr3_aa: CASSQLTTGSYEQYF
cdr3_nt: TGCGCCAGCAGCCAACTCACGACAGGTTCATACGAGCAGTACTTC

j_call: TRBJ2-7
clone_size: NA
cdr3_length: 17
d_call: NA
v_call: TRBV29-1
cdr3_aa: CSVRSPVPGRGSYEQYF
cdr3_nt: TGCAGCGTCCGAAGCCCTGTTCCGGGCCGGGGGTCCTACGAGCAGTACTTC

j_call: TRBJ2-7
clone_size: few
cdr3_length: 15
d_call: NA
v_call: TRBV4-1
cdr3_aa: CASSQQLGGFYEQYF
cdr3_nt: TGCGCCAGCAGCCAACAGCTCGGGGGATTCTACGAGCAGTACTTC

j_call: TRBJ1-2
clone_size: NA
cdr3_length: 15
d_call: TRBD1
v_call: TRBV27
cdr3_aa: CASSSLWTGAYGYTF
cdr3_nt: TGTGCCAGCAGTTCCCTATGGACAGGGGCCTATGGCTACACCTTC

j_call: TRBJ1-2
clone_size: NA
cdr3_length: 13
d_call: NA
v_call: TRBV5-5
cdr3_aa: CASSLNSQAGYTF
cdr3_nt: TGTGCCAGCAGCTTGAACAGTCAGGCTGGCTACACCTTC

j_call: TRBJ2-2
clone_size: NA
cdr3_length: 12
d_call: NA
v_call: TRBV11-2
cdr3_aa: CASSTGSGELFF
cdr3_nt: TGTGCCAGCAGCACAGGGTCCGGGGAGCTGTTTTTT

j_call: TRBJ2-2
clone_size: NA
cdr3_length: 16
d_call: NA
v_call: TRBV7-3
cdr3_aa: CASSLQGPRLSGELFF
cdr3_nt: TGTGCCAGCAGCTTACAGGGGCCTCGGTTGTCCGGGGAGCTGTTTTTT

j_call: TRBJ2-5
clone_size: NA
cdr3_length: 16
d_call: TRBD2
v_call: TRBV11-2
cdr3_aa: CASSFPSGGAAETQYF
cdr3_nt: TGTGCCAGCAGCTTTCCTAGCGGGGGTGCCGCGGAGACCCAGTACTTC

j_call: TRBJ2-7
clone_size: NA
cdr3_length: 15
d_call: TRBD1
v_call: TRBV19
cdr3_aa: CASSISAGGPYEQYF
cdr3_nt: TGTGCCAGTAGTATATCGGCAGGGGGACCCTACGAGCAGTACTTC

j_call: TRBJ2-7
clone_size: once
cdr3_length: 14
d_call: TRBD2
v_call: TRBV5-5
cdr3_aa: CASSRPGGSYEQYF
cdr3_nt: TGTGCCAGCAGCCGGCCGGGGGGGTCCTACGAGCAGTACTTC

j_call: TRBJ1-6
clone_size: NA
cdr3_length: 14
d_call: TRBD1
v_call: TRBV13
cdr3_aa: CASSLGQADSPLHF
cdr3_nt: TGTGCCAGCAGCTTGGGACAGGCGGATTCACCCCTCCACTTT

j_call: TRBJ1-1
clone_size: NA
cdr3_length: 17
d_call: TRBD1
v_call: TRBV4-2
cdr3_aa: CASSVPGQGARNTEAFF
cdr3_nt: TGTGCCAGCAGCGTACCGGGACAGGGGGCCCGAAACACTGAAGCTTTCTTT

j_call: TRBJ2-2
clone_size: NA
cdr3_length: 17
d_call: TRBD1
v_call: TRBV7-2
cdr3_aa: CASSLDGVRGRAGELFF
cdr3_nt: TGTGCCAGCAGCTTAGACGGGGTGAGGGGGCGGGCCGGGGAGCTGTTTTTT

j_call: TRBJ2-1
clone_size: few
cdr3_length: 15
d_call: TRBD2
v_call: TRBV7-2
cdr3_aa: CASSLRAGVTNEQFF
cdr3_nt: TGTGCCAGCAGCTTACGCGCGGGGGTCACGAATGAGCAGTTCTTC

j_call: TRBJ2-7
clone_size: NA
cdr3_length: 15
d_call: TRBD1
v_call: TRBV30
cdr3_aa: CAWIPGTGGIYEQYF
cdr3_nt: TGTGCCTGGATCCCCGGGACAGGGGGCATCTACGAGCAGTACTTC

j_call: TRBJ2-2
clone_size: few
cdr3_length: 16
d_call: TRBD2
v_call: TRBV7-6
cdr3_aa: CASSLLAGGSTGELFF
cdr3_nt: TGTGCCAGCAGCTTACTAGCGGGGGGGAGCACCGGGGAGCTGTTTTTT

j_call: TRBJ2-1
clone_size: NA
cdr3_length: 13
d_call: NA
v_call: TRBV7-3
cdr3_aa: CASSLSSRNEQFF
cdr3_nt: TGTGCCAGCAGCTTAAGTTCGCGTAATGAGCAGTTCTTC